This record concerns one T cell receptor (beta chain) sequence. Authors' methods: Estimation of nucleated cell counts relied on the amplification of reference gene primers. Sequencing was performed with immunoSEQ multiplex PCR; in TCRdb, only in-frame clones are kept and a portion is missing. V, J and clone size are taken as reported in that table, and D and trimming were inferred from the DNA itself. The data hold about 250,000 clones, with 75% to 85% observed a single time. The data stem from a study of blood T cell repertoires in COVID-19. The V gene lost 5 bases and the J gene lost 0 bases, with 13 bases spanning the gap. Germline CDR1 is SGHVS and CDR2 is FNYEAQ. This CDR3 is 15 amino acids long.

The sequence derives from a human donor in a cohort sampled during active COVID-19. The rearrangement uses TRBV7-6 and TRBJ2-5; tentatively, D is TRBD1 (6 bases). The sequencing input was peripheral blood. CDR3 sequence (DNA): TGTGCCAGCAGCCTGGGCAGGGGATACCAAGAGACCCAGTACTTC. It translates to CASSLGRGYQETQYF.